A single sample is the source of the 30 T cell receptor beta chains below, sequenced in a study of T cell repertoires in cytomegalovirus infection. TCRdb itself ran the reads through MiXCR, one entry per CDR3 protein. This sample yields 200,000 to 250,000 distinct CDR3 sequences, of which roughly 23% are seen a single time; roughly 20% belongs to the top ten. Sample: CD8+ T cells from PBMCs. Receptors originate from a human donor in good health (CMV status not recorded). Some clones in this sample may be carry-over from other donors' samples.

This clonotype was picked up a small number of times. The chain employs TRBV7-9 and TRBJ2-1, with 12 bases that match TRBD1. Germline CDR1 SEHNR, CDR2 FQNEAQ (reference sequence). Germline trimming cut 5 bases from V and 8 bases from J; bases unmatched to any gene: 10. The CDR3 runs 16 residues. CDR3 amino acids: CASSRPTGTGGHEQFF. The DNA for the CDR3 is TGTGCCAGCAGCAGACCGACCGGGACAGGGGGCCATGAGCAGTTCTTC.

The chain is built from TRBV24-1 and TRBJ2-1, with 7 bases matching TRBD1. The CDR3 has 16 amino acids. The trim removed 3 bases at V and 8 bases at J, leaving 12 bases unmatched. Germline-derived CDR1 and CDR2 are KGHDR and SFDVKD. The chain's CDR3 is CATSDPGQEVRDEQFF. The CDR3 bases are TGTGCCACCAGTGATCCAGGACAGGAGGTAAGGGATGAGCAGTTCTTC.

This clonotype was seen at least ten times. The chain employs TRBV7-9 and TRBJ1-5, with unresolved D. V lost 5 bases and J lost 0, with 14 bases in between. Looked up from germline, CDR1 is SEHNR and CDR2 is FQNEAQ (reference sequence). The CDR3 spans 16 residues. CDR3 DNA sequence: TGTGCCAGCAGCCCAGCCGGGATAAATAGCAATCAGCCCCAGCATTTT. Residues: CASSPAGINSNQPQHF.

The table lists this clonotype with a few counts. The chain is built from TRBV14 and TRBJ2-1; 7 positions match TRBD2. Trimming took 1 base from V and 8 from J; bases not matched to a gene: 8. The CDR3 length is 15 residues. From germline, CDR1 is SGHDN and CDR2 FVKESK. The CDR3 reads CASSQGGGMYDEQFF. DNA of the CDR3: TGTGCCAGCAGCCAAGGGGGAGGGATGTATGATGAGCAGTTCTTC.

This sequence joins TRBV20-1 and TRBJ2-3, with D possibly TRBD2 on 6 matching bases. CDR3 size: 14 residues. Germline V CDR1 and CDR2: DFQATT, SNEGSKA (reference sequence). Trimming took off 5 bases at V and 5 bases at J, with 17 bases between the two ends. The CDR3 spells CSAAAGGLGDTQYF. The CDR3 coding sequence is TGCAGTGCTGCGGCCGGGGGTTTGGGAGATACGCAGTATTTT.

The gene calls are TRBV5-6 and TRBJ1-3; perhaps TRBD1 as D (6 bases). Germline values: CDR1 SGHDT, CDR2 YYEEEE. The CDR3 spans 16 residues. Trimming cost V 2 bases and J 1 base, with 13 bases left between them. The CDR3 region is CASSFRGARSGNTIYF. CDR3 nucleotide sequence: TGTGCCAGCAGCTTCAGGGGAGCTCGTTCTGGAAACACCATATATTTT. Full variable domain (remainder filled in from reference TRBV5-6 and TRBJ1-3): DAGVTQSPTHLIKTRGQQVTLRCSPKSGHDTVSWYQQALGQGPQFIFQYYEEEERQRGNFPDRFSGHQFPNYSSELNVNALLLGDSALYLCASSFRGARSGNTIYFGEGSWLTVV.

This chain links TRBV7-9 with TRBJ2-3, with unresolved D. V was cut by 1 base and J by 8 bases, with 16 bases left in between. Germline V CDR1 and CDR2: SEHNR, FQNEAQ (reference sequence). This CDR3 comprises 15 residues. CDR3 loop: CASSLGSTAEGTQYF. The CDR3 nucleotides read TGTGCCAGCAGCTTAGGATCGACCGCCGAAGGTACGCAGTATTTT. Full variable domain (outside the CDR3, taken from reference TRBV7-9 and TRBJ2-3): DTGVSQNPRHKITKRGQNVTFRCDPISEHNRLYWYRQTLGQGPEFLTYFQNEAQLEKSRLLSDRFSAERPKGSFSTLEIQRTEQGDSAMYLCASSLGSTAEGTQYFGPGTRLTVL.

The rearrangement joins TRBV15 to TRBJ2-1; D remains ambiguous. Looked up from germline, CDR1 is LNHNV and CDR2 is YYDKDF (reference sequence). V lost 9 bases, J lost 3 bases, and 12 bases lay in between. This CDR3 is 13 amino acids long. The CDR3 nucleotides are TGTGCCACGAGCCGGTACGGCTACAATGAGCAGTTCTTC. This encodes CATSRYGYNEQFF.

This clonotype turned up a few times. This chain links TRBV28 with TRBJ1-2; D is perhaps TRBD1 (5 bases). V dropped 4 bases and J dropped 7 bases, with 13 bases sitting between them. CDR1 is MDHEN, CDR2 SYDVKM, per germline. This CDR3 comprises 13 residues. This CDR3 is CASSWPGEIGYTF. CDR3 coding DNA: TGTGCCAGCAGTTGGCCGGGGGAAATTGGCTACACCTTC.

The chain links TRBV9 to TRBJ1-3, with 8 bases lining up with TRBD1. V shed 4 bases and J 0 bases; nucleotides not matched to a gene: 3. The CDR3 contains 15 residues. Germline values: CDR1 SGDLS, CDR2 YYNGEE. The CDR3 loop is CASSTGQGSGNTIYF. The CDR3 bases are TGTGCCAGCAGCACCGGACAGGGCTCTGGAAACACCATATATTTT.

This clonotype occurred a few times. This chain uses TRBV5-4 with TRBJ2-5; D is perhaps TRBD1 or TRBD2 (5 bases each). Trimming removed 2 bases at V and 5 bases at J, with 13 bases between. The CDR3 loop spans 14 amino acids. Per germline, CDR1 SGHNT and CDR2 YYREEE (reference sequence). The CDR3 region has the DNA TGTGCCAGCAGCTTTGGGGGTATGGGCGAGACCCAGTACTTC. This encodes CASSFGGMGETQYF.

The chain carries TRBV4-2 and TRBJ2-2; TRBD2 matches 16 bases. Germline loops: CDR1 LGHNA, CDR2 YNFKEQ. CDR3 length: 19 residues. V dropped 1 base and J dropped 7; count of bases not matched to a gene: 9. For the CDR3, the DNA is TGTGCCAGCAGCCAAGGCTGGAGGGGACTAGCGGGGGGGGGCGGGGAGCTGTTTTTT. Translated, it gives CASSQGWRGLAGGGGELFF.

In this sample, this clonotype turned up a few times. The chain couples TRBV6-6 to TRBJ1-1; D gene uncertain. The CDR3 extends over 12 amino acids. Trimming cost V 2 bases and J 4 bases, with 5 bases left between them. Germline V lookup: CDR1 MNHNY, CDR2 SVGAGI (reference sequence). The CDR3 reads CASSYPATEAFF. CDR3 DNA: TGTGCCAGCAGTTACCCCGCCACTGAAGCTTTCTTT.

Only a few counts were recorded for this clonotype. V is TRBV29-1 and J is TRBJ2-1; TRBD1 matches 9 bases. The junction had 2 bases not matched to a gene; V was cut back by 6 bases and J by 8 bases. CDR1 is SQVTM and CDR2 is ANQGSEA in the germline V gene. CDR3 length: 11 amino acids. CDR3 nucleotides: TGCAGCGTGGACAGGGGCGATGAGCAGTTCTTC. The encoded protein is CSVDRGDEQFF.

This clonotype was seen a few times. The chain combines TRBV12-3 or TRBV12-4 with TRBJ2-5; D ambiguous. The CDR3 sequence is 13 residues long. Trimming shortened V by 4 bases and J by 5 bases, and 11 bases separated the two germline ends. CDR3 sequence (DNA): TGTGCCAGCAGTTGGTCAGGCGAGGAGACCCAGTACTTC. Its translation is CASSWSGEETQYF.

In this sample, this clonotype turned up a few times. CDR3 protein: CASSLSGFTDTQYF. In DNA, the CDR3 is TGTGCCAGCAGTTTAAGCGGTTTCACAGATACGCAGTATTTT. The genes are TRBV28 and TRBJ2-3; the D gene is possibly TRBD2 (5 bases). The CDR3 runs 14 residues. V shed 2 bases and J shed 2 bases, with 8 bases lying between them. Germline CDR1 is MDHEN and CDR2 is SYDVKM.

The chain joins TRBV6-1 to TRBJ2-5; maybe TRBD1 (7 bases). CDR1 is MNHNS, CDR2 SASEGT, per germline. The CDR3 covers 14 residues. Trimming pared 4 bases from V and 6 bases from J, leaving 15 bases between. The CDR3 loop is CASSAPGGQKTQYF. Written as DNA, the CDR3 is TGTGCCAGCAGTGCCCCAGGGGGGCAGAAGACCCAGTACTTC.

This clonotype was found a few times. V is TRBV12-3 or TRBV12-4 and J is TRBJ2-3; 8 bases match TRBD1. This CDR3 has 15 residues. J lost 2 bases, V lost 4 bases, and 5 bases had no gene match. In nucleotides, the CDR3 is TGTGCCAGCAGTTCGACAGGGGCGTCCACAGATACGCAGTATTTT. Translation gives CASSSTGASTDTQYF.

Many counts were recorded for this clonotype. The rearrangement uses TRBV12-3 or TRBV12-4 and TRBJ1-1; tentative D call: TRBD1 (5 bases). V lost 2 bases, J lost 6 bases, and 10 bases lay in between. This CDR3 is 13 amino acids long. The CDR3 DNA reads TGTGCCAGCAGTTTATGGGGGAGCGCTGAAGCTTTCTTT. Encoded protein: CASSLWGSAEAFF.

In this sample, this clonotype turned up a few times. The V gene is TRBV7-9, the J gene TRBJ1-1; possibly TRBD1 for D (5 bases). The CDR3 loop spans 11 amino acids. Germline lookup yields CDR1 SEHNR and CDR2 FQNEAQ (reference sequence). V lost 3 bases to trimming and J lost 8 bases, with 7 bases between them. CDR3 sequence: CASSFRGEAFF. The CDR3 nucleotides are TGTGCCAGCAGCTTCCGGGGCGAAGCTTTCTTT.

The chain recombines TRBV7-6 with TRBJ1-1, with 7 bases lining up with TRBD1. The CDR3 covers 15 residues. J lost 3 bases, V lost 5 bases, and 9 bases had no gene match. CDR1 is SGHVS and CDR2 is FNYEAQ in the germline V gene. The CDR3 is CASSAQGLGDTEAFF. CDR3 DNA: TGTGCCAGCAGCGCACAGGGGTTAGGGGACACTGAAGCTTTCTTT.

CDR3 protein: CASSEWAQGLISGANVLTF. For the CDR3, the DNA is TGTGCCAGCAGTGAATGGGCACAGGGACTAATCTCTGGGGCCAACGTCCTGACTTTC. The chain carries TRBV2 and TRBJ2-6, with a weak D call TRBD2 (7 bases). V lost 2 bases, J lost 0 bases, and 17 bases lay in between. Germline values: CDR1 SNHLY, CDR2 FYNNEI. This CDR3 contains 19 residues.

This clonotype was detected only a few times. The J gene is TRBJ2-7, the V gene TRBV7-6; no clear D. V lost 7 bases and J lost 2, with 18 bases in between. The germline gives CDR1 SGHVS, CDR2 FNYEAQ. This CDR3 is 15 amino acids long. CDR3 coding DNA: TGTGCCAGCACCTACCCCCCGGTCACGGCCTACGAGCAGTACTTC. It translates to CASTYPPVTAYEQYF.

The chain recombines TRBV7-6 with TRBJ1-1; D perhaps matches TRBD1 (6 bases). The germline V gene encodes CDR1 SGHVS and CDR2 FNYEAQ. The CDR3 is 15 amino acids. The germline V and J ends were trimmed by 3 bases and 3 bases, with 14 bases remaining between them. The CDR3 sequence is CASSFAQGRDTEAFF. Written as DNA, the CDR3 is TGTGCCAGCAGCTTCGCCCAGGGGAGGGACACTGAAGCTTTCTTT.

The chain joins TRBV27 to TRBJ2-1; 11 bases align to TRBD2. CDR3 size: 15 residues. Germline CDR1 and CDR2: MNHEY and SMNVEV (reference sequence). V lost 6 bases and J lost 7; bases outside the gene matches: 8. CDR3 in amino acids: CASSWRVAGGNEQFF. The CDR3 DNA follows: TGTGCCAGCAGCTGGAGAGTAGCGGGGGGGAATGAGCAGTTCTTC.

This clonotype was found a few times. The chain uses TRBV5-1 and TRBJ2-2, with D unclear. V was cut by 4 bases and J by 8 bases, with 9 bases left in between. CDR1 SGHRS and CDR2 YFSETQ come from the germline V gene. This CDR3 region has 12 residues. CDR3 nucleotides: TGCGCCAGCAGCCTGCTGGGGGGGGAGCTGTTTTTT. Protein: CASSLLGGELFF. The full variable domain, in which reference TRBV5-1 and TRBJ2-2 provide the parts outside the CDR3, is KAGVTQTPRYLIKTRGQQVTLSCSPISGHRSVSWYQQTPGQGLQFLFEYFSETQRNKGNFPGRFSGRQFSNSRSEMNVSTLELGDSALYLCASSLLGGELFFGEGSRLTVL.

This chain joins TRBV14 and TRBJ2-1; unclear D gene. CDR1 is SGHDN, CDR2 FVKESK, per germline. V was shortened by 2 bases and J by 8 bases, with 10 bases between the two germline ends. CDR3 length equals 13 residues. CDR3 DNA sequence: TGTGCCAGCAGCCAAAAGATCTCAGATGAGCAGTTCTTC. Translating gives CASSQKISDEQFF.

The sample holds many counts of this clonotype. The V and J genes are TRBV28 and TRBJ2-5; tentative D call: TRBD2 (6 bases). Germline values: CDR1 MDHEN, CDR2 SYDVKM. The CDR3 runs to 15 residues. With 5 bases removed from V and 5 bases from J, the gap between germline ends came to 18 bases. In DNA form, the CDR3 reads TGTGCCAGCAGTCCTCCGGGACGGACTATCGAGACCCAGTACTTC. It is translated as CASSPPGRTIETQYF.

Only a few counts were recorded for this clonotype. The gene calls are TRBV2 and TRBJ2-1; 16 bases line up with TRBD2. Germline V CDR1 and CDR2: SNHLY, FYNNEI. The V segment lost 6 bases and the J segment 9 bases; nucleotides outside the gene matches: 2. The CDR3 is 14 residues long. CDR3 nucleotides: TGTGCCAGCAGAGGGACTAGCGGGGGGGCTGAGCAGTTCTTC. Its translation: CASRGTSGGAEQFF.

J is TRBJ1-2 and V is TRBV13; 8 bases agree with TRBD1. CDR3 size: 14 residues. V gave up 5 bases and J gave up 8 bases; unmatched junction bases: 10. The germline V gene has CDR1 PRHDT and CDR2 FYEKMQ (reference sequence). CDR3 in DNA: TGTGCCAGCAGCGACGGACAGGGTTTGGGAGGCTACACCTTC. This sequence encodes CASSDGQGLGGYTF. The full variable domain, its missing parts supplied by reference TRBV13 and TRBJ1-2, is AAGVIQSPRHLIKEKRETATLKCYPIPRHDTVYWYQQGPGQDPQFLISFYEKMQSDKGSIPDRFSAQQFSDYHSELNMSSLELGDSALYFCASSDGQGLGGYTFGSGTRLTVV.